This T cell receptor (beta chain) was found in a study of cytomegalovirus exposure and HLA in healthy donors. A remark on this clone: Its antigen is currently unknown. Additional DNA sequences in this sample encode the identical CDR3.

The data were produced by immunoSEQ multiplex PCR, yet TCRdb's version contains in-frame clones alone and is incomplete. The sample yields roughly 300,000 clones, roughly 85% seen once. Study-wide points: Among TCR sequences, most were rare, though some public TCRs appeared in many donors. Later, an analysis found that TCR clusters from the first cohort tended to co-occur in the roughly 110 validation repertoires. Reported performance of the classifier showed diagnosis of cytomegalovirus status with high specificity and sensitivity.

V dropped 6 bases and J dropped 1; count of bases not matched to a gene: 3. The germline gives CDR1 LNHDA, CDR2 SQIVND (reference sequence). This CDR3 is built from 14 residues. The chain combines TRBV19 with TRBJ1-2, with 9 bases lining up with TRBD1. This receptor was obtained from a woman between 18 and 29 years old in good health and CMV-seronegative. What was sequenced was PBMCs. CDR3 residues: CASSRDRDNYGYTF. CDR3 nucleotide sequence: TGTGCCAGTAGCCGGGACAGGGATAACTATGGCTACACCTTC.